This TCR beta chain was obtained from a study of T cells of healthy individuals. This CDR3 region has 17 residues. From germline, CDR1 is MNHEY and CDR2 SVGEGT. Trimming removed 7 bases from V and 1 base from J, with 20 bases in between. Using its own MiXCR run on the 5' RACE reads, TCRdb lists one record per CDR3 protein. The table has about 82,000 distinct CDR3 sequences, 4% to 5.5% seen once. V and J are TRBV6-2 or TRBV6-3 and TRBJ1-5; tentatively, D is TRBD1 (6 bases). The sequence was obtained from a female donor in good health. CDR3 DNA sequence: TGTGCCAGCATCAATATTACAGGGAGGATCAGCAATCAGCCCCAGCATTTT. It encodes CASINITGRISNQPQHF.